This TCR beta chain was sequenced during a study of radiation and T cells in renal cell carcinoma. Study-wide results and caveats: Top tumor clonotypes rose in blood 2 weeks post-radiation, then contracted. Compared with controls, irradiated tumors had more, larger dominant CDR3 motifs. Pretreatment tumor biopsies were lacking, so baseline clonotypes are unknown.

Noted treatment: 15 Gy SBRT to primary tumor, nephrectomy 4 weeks later. TCRdb's table, derived via immunoSEQ multiplex PCR, lists solely in-frame clones and lacks some. The table lists tens of thousands of clones, around 46% of them singletons. The CDR3 has 16 residues. Per germline, CDR1 SGHVS and CDR2 FQNEAQ. Trimming removed 4 bases at V and 3 bases at J, with 16 bases between. Note on this clone: Antigen unknown.

The chain joins TRBV7-8 to TRBJ2-1; D is possibly TRBD2 (7 bases). Sample: tumor tissue, taken from a patient whose treatment included radiotherapy and nephrectomy. This clonotype was sampled from a woman aged 45-65 years with renal cell carcinoma. DNA of the CDR3: TGTGCCAGCAGCTCTAATAAGGGGGGGGTCTACAATGAGCAGTTCTTC. This translates into CASSSNKGGVYNEQFF.